The next 17 T cell receptor beta chains were all read from a single sample in a study of blood T cell repertoires in COVID-19. Libraries were prepared by immunoSEQ multiplex PCR; TCRdb keeps only in-frame clonotypes and omits some of them. The repertoire includes some 320,000 clones, roughly 90% of them detected once, and around 2.5% sits in the top ten. Material for sequencing was PBMCs or T cells enriched from blood (not recorded which). The receptor source for this set is a man in his sixties who had recovered from COVID-19.

A single count supports this clone. The chain has TRBV28 and TRBJ1-1; 7 bases align to TRBD1. CDR3 length: 13 residues. Germline CDR1 and CDR2: MDHEN and SYDVKM. V gave up 3 bases and J gave up 10 bases; unmatched junction bases: 8. CDR3 sequence reads: CASSFRSGGRAFF. In nucleotides, the CDR3 is TGTGCCAGCAGTTTTCGGTCAGGGGGTCGAGCTTTCTTT.

The chain recombines TRBV4-1 with TRBJ2-5, with 7 bases identical to TRBD1. Germline CDR1 is MGHRA and CDR2 is YSYEKL. CDR3 size: 15 residues. The junction had 9 bases not matched to a gene; V was cut back by 3 bases and J by 5 bases. In nucleotides, the CDR3 is TGCGCCAGCAGCCAGATTCCAGGGGGATTTGAGACCCAGTACTTC. Translated: CASSQIPGGFETQYF.

The chain combines TRBV19 with TRBJ1-5, with TRBD1 matching 7 bases. The trim removed 11 bases at V and 4 bases at J, leaving 17 bases unmatched. This CDR3 contains 16 residues. CDR1 LNHDA and CDR2 SQIVND come from the germline V gene (reference sequence). CDR3 amino acids: CASKPPAGTENQPQHF. The CDR3 nucleotides read TGTGCCTCCAAACCGCCCGCCGGGACAGAGAATCAGCCCCAGCATTTT.

The rearrangement uses TRBV7-9 and TRBJ1-2, with a tentative D call TRBD1 (6 bases). Germline values: CDR1 SEHNR, CDR2 FQNEAQ (reference sequence). This CDR3 has 15 residues. The germline V and J ends were trimmed by 5 bases and 2 bases, with 15 bases remaining between them. The CDR3 DNA reads TGTGCCAGCAGCCAAGGGGGAAGGGGAAACTATGGCTACACCTTC. This translates into CASSQGGRGNYGYTF.

This chain connects TRBV5-8 to TRBJ1-1; 8 bases map to TRBD1. The CDR3 contains 13 residues. Trimming took 4 bases from V and 7 from J; bases not matched to a gene: 6. The V gene's germline CDR1 is SGHTS and CDR2 YDEGEE. CDR3 coding DNA: TGTGCCAGCAGCGCGGACAGGGCCAATGAAGCTTTCTTT. Translation gives CASSADRANEAFF.

The chain links TRBV7-9 to TRBJ1-1, with TRBD1 matching over 10 bases. There are 14 residues in the CDR3. With V trimmed by 4 bases and J by 6 bases, 5 bases remained unmatched. In germline, CDR1 is SEHNR, CDR2 FQNEAQ (reference sequence). CDR3 in amino acids: CASSSGQGEAEAFF. The CDR3, as DNA: TGTGCCAGCAGCTCAGGACAGGGGGAAGCTGAAGCTTTCTTT.

The chain has TRBV3-1 (or the pseudogene TRBV3-2) and TRBJ2-5; TRBD2 matches 14 bases. From germline, CDR1 is LGHDT and CDR2 YNNKEL (reference sequence). This CDR3 comprises 21 residues. The J segment lost 1 base and the V segment lost 0 bases, leaving 13 bases of the junction unmatched. This CDR3 is CASSQEPGLAGGRPLQETQYF. CDR3 DNA: TGTGCCAGCAGCCAAGAACCCGGACTAGCGGGGGGCCGCCCCCTCCAAGAGACCCAGTACTTC.

The chain is built from TRBV7-9 and TRBJ1-1; 7 nucleotides match TRBD1. Per germline, CDR1 SEHNR and CDR2 FQNEAQ (reference sequence). Trimming took 2 bases from V and 1 from J; bases not matched to a gene: 4. CDR3 length equals 15 residues. CDR3: CASSLLGQKNTEAFF. The CDR3 bases are TGTGCCAGCAGCTTATTGGGACAGAAGAACACTGAAGCTTTCTTT.

The table lists this clone with a few counts. The chain combines TRBV6-6 with TRBJ2-5; no clear D gene. Germline V lookup: CDR1 MNHNY, CDR2 SVGAGI (reference sequence). The CDR3 totals 13 residues. V lost 0 bases and J lost 2, with 4 bases in between. CDR3 residues: CASSYSAQETQYF. DNA for the CDR3: TGTGCCAGCAGTTACTCGGCTCAAGAGACCCAGTACTTC.

The genes are TRBV2 and TRBJ1-1, with TRBD1 identical over 7 bases. Per the germline V gene, CDR1 is SNHLY and CDR2 is FYNNEI. V trimming: 7 bases; J trimming: 0 bases; junction bases outside the gene matches: 5. The CDR3 loop spans 14 amino acids. The CDR3 region has the DNA TGTGCCAGCAACCCGGGACAGATGAACACTGAAGCTTTCTTT. As protein: CASNPGQMNTEAFF.

The chain uses TRBV5-1 and TRBJ2-3; D unresolved. There are 13 residues in the CDR3. CDR1 is SGHRS, CDR2 YFSETQ, per germline. The ends were cut back, 0 bases at V and 0 bases at J, with 2 bases in the middle. The CDR3 sequence: CASSLASTDTQYF. The CDR3 coding sequence is TGCGCCAGCAGCTTGGCTAGCACAGATACGCAGTATTTT.

The chain uses TRBV5-1 and TRBJ1-4; maybe TRBD1 (6 bases). The V end lost 4 bases, the J end lost 4 bases, and 14 bases lay between the germline ends. CDR3 length: 15 residues. Germline CDR1 is SGHRS and CDR2 is YFSETQ. The CDR3 spells CASSQQGGVNEKLFF. CDR3 nucleotides: TGCGCCAGCAGCCAACAGGGAGGGGTTAATGAAAAACTGTTTTTT. The whole variable domain, remainder taken from reference TRBV5-1 and TRBJ1-4, is KAGVTQTPRYLIKTRGQQVTLSCSPISGHRSVSWYQQTPGQGLQFLFEYFSETQRNKGNFPGRFSGRQFSNSRSEMNVSTLELGDSALYLCASSQQGGVNEKLFFGSGTQLSVL.

V is TRBV5-8 and J is TRBJ1-5; D is unclear. Germline CDR1 and CDR2: SGHTS and YDEGEE. The CDR3 sequence is 13 residues long. V was pared by 8 bases and J by 5 bases, with 14 bases between. The CDR3 DNA reads TGTGCCAGTCGAGGTAGTTGGGATCAGCCCCAGCATTTT. Protein product: CASRGSWDQPQHF.

The V call is TRBV4-1, the J call TRBJ2-3; the D is unclear. The CDR3 totals 14 residues. Germline values: CDR1 MGHRA, CDR2 YSYEKL. V was pared by 3 bases and J by 6 bases, with 13 bases between. CDR3 sequence (DNA): TGCGCCAGCAGCCAGGCGCGCGATAGCGATACGCAGTATTTT. Residues: CASSQARDSDTQYF.

The chain recombines TRBV5-1 with TRBJ1-1; no clear D. CDR3 length: 14 residues. Germline V lookup: CDR1 SGHRS, CDR2 YFSETQ. The ends were cut back, 0 bases at V and 1 base at J, with 7 bases in the middle. The CDR3 region is CASSLGQANTEAFF. The DNA of the CDR3 is TGCGCCAGCAGCTTGGGACAAGCGAACACTGAAGCTTTCTTT.

The chain recombines TRBV7-9 with TRBJ2-1; 9 bases line up with TRBD2. Germline loops: CDR1 SEHNR, CDR2 FQNEAQ (reference sequence). This CDR3 contains 15 residues. V trimming: 2 bases; J trimming: 7 bases; junction bases outside the gene matches: 6. In DNA form, the CDR3 reads TGTGCCAGCAGCTTAATTAGCGGGAGTTTGAATGAGCAGTTCTTC. As protein: CASSLISGSLNEQFF.

This rearrangement joins TRBV4-1 to TRBJ1-1, with 7 nucleotides matching TRBD1. Per the germline V gene, CDR1 is MGHRA and CDR2 is YSYEKL. With V trimmed by 2 bases and J by 5 bases, 8 bases remained unmatched. The CDR3 is 15 residues long. CDR3: CASSQQGGGGTEAFF. The CDR3 DNA sequence: TGCGCCAGCAGCCAACAGGGGGGAGGAGGGACTGAAGCTTTCTTT.